The subject of this entry is one T cell receptor beta chain. This clone's antigen is unknown. No base-level quality is on record; no much larger clone is a single base apart. This specimen belongs to a study of ipilimumab plus nivolumab after autologous stem cell transplantation (dated by TCRdb to about 2021). The study in broad terms: The median number of doses that trial patients received was 5 for ipilimumab and 8 for nivolumab. The DLBCL cohort included primary refractory and relapsed disease, with 18-month progression-free survival of about 86% and 29% respectively. Patients in the trial were undergoing autologous transplant and had high-risk diffuse large B cell lymphoma, mature T cell lymphoma, or multiple myeloma. The intent-to-treat population of the trial consisted of some 33 patients. The investigation overall reported the following: Combined checkpoint inhibition appeared tolerable as post-transplant consolidation, according to the authors' conclusion. The authors stated that profiles of the T cell receptor repertoire, regulatory T cell phenotype and gut microbiota provided a biologic rationale for studying this approach further.

The CDR3 numbers 16 residues from cysteine through phenylalanine. This entry keeps only the CDR3 DNA: 48 bases, framed from base 1. Via the germline V gene, CDR1 is SGDLS and CDR2 YYNGEE. V is pared back by 3 bases and J by 0 bases, with 13 bases lying between the germline termini. The library was made by the immunoSEQ multiplex PCR assay. TCRdb obtained this table from immuneACCESS and retained in-frame rearrangements with V and J assigned. These tables miss some clones; where compared with another copy, unresolved V genes account for less than half of the shortfall, and the remainder is unexplained. The sample table records about 12,000 clones; 69% of these occur just once. Clones ranked in the top ten supply more than 25% of the sample. Checkpoint therapy began 14 to 28 days after autologous transplant, with ipilimumab given at 1 mg/kg intravenously on day 1 of selected weeks. Nivolumab was given at 3 mg/kg intravenously on day 1 of weeks 1, 4, 7, 10, and every two weeks through week 26. The study was a Phase Ib clinical trial testing combined checkpoint inhibition with ipilimumab and nivolumab as consolidation after autologous stem cell transplantation.

The sequenced sample was PBMCs, obtained in a trial of ipilimumab plus nivolumab as post-transplant consolidation. The source is a male donor with diffuse large B-cell lymphoma. Recombination connected TRBV9 to TRBJ1-3; the D gene cannot be resolved reliably. The CDR3 is CASSGGLAGSGNTIYF. Read as DNA, the sequence is TGTGCCAGCAGCGGAGGCTTGGCGGGCTCTGGAAACACCATATATTTT.